This T cell receptor beta chain was documented in a study of cytomegalovirus exposure and HLA in healthy donors (TCRdb year 2017). A note on the overall study: According to an earlier analysis of around 600 of the donors, about 190 million T cells yielded over 100 million unique TCR beta sequences and 276 Gb of sequence data. Besides the first cohort of some 670 subjects, a separate validation cohort made up of 90 to 150 different subjects was used. Among roughly 400 genotyped donors of the cohort, an average of roughly 240,000 unique TCR beta nucleotide sequences were sequenced per donor, around a sixth of them non-productive. The study used immunosequencing to profile the T cell repertoires of hundreds of subjects and linked those repertoires to cytomegalovirus serostatus. The study aimed to test whether cataloging public T cell receptors could reveal signatures of past pathogen exposure. An early release that covered about 640 HLA-typed donors contained about 300 gigabases of sequencing data and roughly 84 million unique TCR sequences. A later analysis re-examined previously published TCR beta repertoires from about 670 donors and added high-resolution HLA genotyping to investigate patterns of TCR occurrence. An earlier analysis of approximately 500 of the donors applied high-throughput TCR beta sequencing to assess whether each TCR beta V gene segment acted as functional or pseudogenic. The number of typed donors differed by locus: 629-630 for A, B, C, DRB1 and DQB1; 500 to 550 for DQA1; approximately 600 for DPA1; and about 450 for DPB1. Genome-wide SNP genotypes for about 60% of the roughly 670 donors were used in a later genetic analysis, which treated that subset as a discovery cohort. To predict cytomegalovirus infection status, the study combined high-throughput TCR immunosequencing, statistical association of individual TCRs with disease status, and machine learning. The genetic ancestry cluster associated with self-reported Caucasian donors included around 76% of the 350 to 500 genotyped donors. Class I and class II HLA loci were covered by the typing at four-digit resolution. Donor age, sex, ethnicity and CMV serostatus were collected together with the repertoire data. The later analysis used no new phenotypic data to find candidate immune exposures, relying instead on TCR beta sequences and their occurrence across donors. Every repertoire in the discovery cohort had been generated on one and the same sequencing platform. Because of strong linkage in the cohort, a handful of DR-DQ haplotypes were treated as single units for association and clustering. General conclusions and limits of the study: A further reported finding was that TCR beta sequences accurately predicted the HLA-A and HLA-B alleles for most subjects in the first cohort. The only immune exposure information available for the cohort was CMV serostatus. A few of the identified cytomegalovirus-associated TCR beta chains were confirmed in vitro to be specific for cytomegalovirus antigens. Because HLA typing was missing for some donors at each locus, association tests included only the typed subset. The classifier was reported to diagnose cytomegalovirus status with high specificity and sensitivity in both the original cohort and the validation cohort. Some IMGT-functional V segments, including TRBV6-2 and TRBV6-3, could not be distinguished by the 87-base-pair reads and were therefore excluded. According to the authors, the approach could potentially be generalized to other disease states and immunological phenotypes. In a later analysis, most CMV-associated TCR beta chains were found to appear HLA-restricted, with HLA associations seemingly driven largely by CMV exposure. Because counts were too low, more than 15 rarely observed V segments, including chromosome 9 orphons, were excluded from the earlier analysis of 587 of the donors. A later analysis found that TCR association rates varied across HLA loci, with DRB1 alleles showing the most associated TCRs and HLA-C alleles the fewest. A later analysis reported that several top co-occurrence clusters appeared linked to parvovirus B19, influenza, CMV and Epstein-Barr virus. Assigning TCR associations to individual alleles was difficult when HLA alleles, especially DR and DQ, strongly co-occurred. In this cohort, only TCR beta chains were sequenced, and detectable features were limited by the absence of alpha or paired-chain data. Broadly in line with IMGT annotations, most TCR beta V segments showed up in productive rearrangements about 90% or about 30% of the time in an earlier analysis of 450 to 750 of the donors. Correlated functional status among segregating V segments might reflect linkage disequilibrium, but an unknown experimental factor could not be ruled out. A later genetic analysis associated a missense DCLRE1C variant with V-gene and J-gene trimming of TCR beta chains, and an independent cohort replicated the association. Compared with the approximately 600-donor mean, donors in an Asian-associated ancestry cluster had fewer N-insertions in productive TCRs, according to a later genetic analysis. At a false discovery rate of 0.05, a later analysis linked 16,000 or so TCR beta sequences to specific HLA alleles. The presence/absence analyses assumed that sequencing depth was roughly uniform across donors, and that assumption may not be true. Most TCR sequences were observed very rarely across donors, whereas some public TCRs were present in many individuals. In a later analysis, HLA-associated TCR beta chains were found to be more clonally expanded and to have lower generation probabilities than equally common non-associated chains. The sequencing pipeline was judged likely to have produced a cluster of highly shared sequence variants as a technical artifact. A total of 150 to 200 TCR beta chains were listed by the study as associated with cytomegalovirus.

The cohort comprised fewer than 700 healthy bone marrow donors. Cohort members were all nominally healthy when sampled, although unrecorded immune exposures were likely present. The donor was CMV seronegative and was included in the group of about 350 seronegative cohort members. A peripheral blood sample was collected from each donor, and TCR beta sequencing was performed on peripheral blood mononuclear cells. Genomic DNA was extracted from the blood cell samples with the Qiagen DNeasy Blood Extraction Kit. Receptor libraries were prepared by the immunoSEQ multiplex PCR assay. A mixture of 60 forward primers for TCR Vbeta segments and 13 reverse primers for TCR Jbeta segments was used in the multiplex PCR. Amplification of the CDR3 region of rearranged TCR beta genes was performed with a multiplex PCR assay on genomic DNA. The Illumina HiSeq System was used to sequence the amplified TCR beta libraries as 87-base-pair reads. Concerning the study's data processing: A later analysis counted some 74 million unique TCR beta chains across the 550 to 800 repertoires, and roughly 9.9 million of these chains were shared by at least two donors. To remove PCR and sequencing errors, raw reads were error-corrected and collapsed into unique sequences using a nearest-neighbor algorithm that merged closely related sequences. V, D and J gene segments were assigned by aligning CDR3 sequences to IMGT reference sequences. Each retained sequence needed at least a six-nucleotide match to both a V gene segment and a J gene segment. Rearrangements were classified as productive when the CDR3 lacked stop codons and remained in frame with V and J, and all other rearrangements were classified as non-productive. CDR3 was defined according to IMGT convention as the region running from the second conserved V-encoded cysteine to the conserved J-encoded phenylalanine. The earlier analysis of approximately 590 of the donors excluded any sequence lacking an unambiguous match to a single V gene segment. An earlier analysis of 500 to 700 of the donors classified V segments as functional when productive rearrangements were above 56.7% and as segregating when the standard deviation between donors was above 5%. A statistical classification framework was built for diagnosing cytomegalovirus status from the catalog of TCR beta chain sequences. In a later analysis, TCR nucleotide sequences were compared against IMGT/GENE-DB human TR gene sequences so that V and J genes could be assigned. In a later analysis, CDR3 sequences and most-parsimonious VDJ recombination scenarios were assigned using the TCRdist pipeline. A later analysis defined each TCR beta chain by its CDR3 amino acid sequence plus V-gene family, and excluded reads lacking a unique V-gene family. To address suspected cross-contamination and a sequencing artifact, a later analysis removed approximately 600 highly shared, low-generation-probability nucleotide sequences. A later analysis calculated a clonal expansion index for each public chain from normalized within-repertoire ranks of inferred template counts. In a later analysis, generation probabilities were computed using a VDJ recombination model fitted to out-of-frame rearrangements, and the results were checked against IGoR. In a later analysis, TCR-TCR, TCR-HLA and TCR-CMV co-occurrence was scored with hypergeometric tests, and a repertoire-size bias correction was applied to TCR pairs. A later analysis estimated false discovery rates by permuting HLA or CMV assignments 20 times. A later analysis grouped co-occurring TCRs with DBSCAN, adding TCRdist sequence similarity when clustering within HLA-allele-positive subsets. For co-occurrence clustering, repertoires with fewer than 30,000 or more than 120,000 public chains were excluded, along with five or six repertoires with anomalous nucleotide sharing. TCRdb holds this immuneACCESS table with in-frame rearrangements only. Some clones are missing; in checked studies, unresolved V genes explain under half, and the rest has no known cause. That table is the source of V, J and clone size, and D and trimming were worked out from the DNA. For this sample there are some 190,000 clones; around 80% appear just once. Jointly, the top ten make up about 1.6% of the sample.

V is pruned by 4 bases and J by 2 bases, leaving 8 bases of the junction without a gene match. The germline V gene sets CDR1 to SGHTA and CDR2 to FQGNSA. Spanning cysteine to phenylalanine, the CDR3 consists of 16 amino acids. The kept DNA is CDR3 alone, 48 bases in frame from the first base. Remarks on this clone: Its antigen remains unidentified. The record has no base qualities; no much larger clone is one base away.

The specimen sequenced was PBMCs. The receptor's source is a middle-aged man in good health and CMV-seronegative. Recombination linked TRBV7-2 to TRBJ2-3, with 8 bases aligning to TRBD2. The CDR3 corresponds to CASSSLAGRPTDTQYF. The DNA sequence is TGTGCCAGCAGCTCCCTAGCGGGCCGACCCACAGATACGCAGTATTTT.